Detailed here is one T cell receptor (beta chain). What it binds is unknown. Primers for the PCR totalled 60 Vbeta and 13 Jbeta. Sequenced by immunoSEQ multiplex PCR; TCRdb stores in-frame clones only, minus some. The sample gives around 150,000 clones, around 79% of which show up once; more than 12% is in the top ten. These data come from a study of cytomegalovirus exposure and HLA in healthy donors. Germline values: CDR1 MNHEY, CDR2 SVGAGI. V was clipped by 4 bases and J by 5 bases, with 9 bases between them. The CDR3 is 13 amino acids. Study-level findings and limits: The analysis excluded some indistinguishable V segments, including TRBV6-2 and TRBV6-3.

This receptor was obtained from a man aged 50-59 years in good health and CMV-seropositive. The J gene is TRBJ2-1, the V gene TRBV6-5, with D possibly being TRBD1 (6 bases). Material: PBMCs. In DNA, the CDR3 is TGTGCCAGCAGTTTAGGACAGAACAATGAGCAGTTCTTC. The encoded protein is CASSLGQNNEQFF.